What follows are 30 T cell receptor beta chains derived from one specimen sequenced in a study of blood T cell repertoires in COVID-19 (dated by TCRdb to the early 2020s). Receptor libraries were prepared by the immunoSEQ multiplex PCR assay. In TCRdb, the immuneACCESS table is reduced to in-frame sequences with V and J assigned. These tables do not hold every clone; where another copy was compared, an unresolved V gene accounts for under half, and the others remain unexplained. The sample table shows about 150,000 clones, and roughly 84% are seen once. Over 10% of the sample belongs to the ten largest clones. Input material: peripheral blood. The receptors derive from a woman in her sixties or seventies with COVID-19, enrolled during active disease.

This clone has a single count. This rearrangement joins TRBV6-5 to TRBJ1-2; the D gene is possibly TRBD1 (5 bases). Trimming took off 5 bases at V and 8 bases at J, with 12 bases between the two ends. Germline V gene sequence: CDR1 MNHEY, CDR2 SVGAGI. CDR3 length: 12 residues. The CDR3 coding sequence is TGTGCCAGCAGTAAGGTAGACAGCGGCTACACCTTC. Its translation: CASSKVDSGYTF.

This clone occurred once. The J gene is TRBJ2-2, the V gene TRBV5-1; 7 nucleotides align to TRBD2. In germline, CDR1 is SGHRS, CDR2 YFSETQ. CDR3 length equals 18 residues. The V and J ends lost 4 bases and 1 base, in that order; junction bases with no gene match: 13. CDR3 nucleotides: TGCGCCAGCAGCCCGCCCTACGGGCTAGCGGAGAACACCGGGGAGCTGTTTTTT. This encodes CASSPPYGLAENTGELFF. Full variable domain (rest looked up from reference TRBV5-1 and TRBJ2-2): KAGVTQTPRYLIKTRGQQVTLSCSPISGHRSVSWYQQTPGQGLQFLFEYFSETQRNKGNFPGRFSGRQFSNSRSEMNVSTLELGDSALYLCASSPPYGLAENTGELFFGEGSRLTVL.

This sequence joins TRBV29-1 and TRBJ1-5; tentatively, D is TRBD1 (6 bases). The CDR3 sequence is 14 residues long. Trimming removed 5 bases from V and 6 bases from J, with 17 bases in between. Germline V gene sequence: CDR1 SQVTM, CDR2 ANQGSEA. The CDR3 DNA sequence: TGCAGCGTTTCACAGGGAACTGAGGGTCAGCCCCAGCATTTT. Amino acids: CSVSQGTEGQPQHF.

The chain employs TRBV6-5 and TRBJ1-1, with a tentative D call TRBD1 (6 bases). Germline CDR1 reads MNHEY; CDR2 reads SVGAGI. The CDR3 has 14 amino acids. Trimming removed 0 bases at V and 7 bases at J, with 12 bases between. The CDR3 here is CASSYSWDKVEAFF. The CDR3 DNA reads TGTGCCAGCAGTTACTCATGGGACAAAGTTGAAGCTTTCTTT.

The chain has TRBV21-1 and TRBJ1-2; the D call in the table, TRBD1, was not verified against the DNA. TRBV21-1 is listed as a pseudogene. The CDR3 loop spans 16 amino acids. CDR3 region: CASAVKDWGRCYGYTF. The CDR3 DNA is TGTGCCAGCGCAGTTAAGGACTGGGGGCGGTGTTATGGCTACACCTTC.

The chain couples TRBV7-2 to TRBJ2-1, with 9 bases fitting TRBD2. Germline assignment: CDR1 SGHTA and CDR2 FQGNSA. This CDR3 has 15 amino acids. V shed 5 bases, J shed 7 bases, and the junction held 9 bases outside the gene matches. In DNA form, the CDR3 reads TGTGCCAGCAGCCACGGGCTAGCGGGACTTAATGAGCAGTTCTTC. Amino acids: CASSHGLAGLNEQFF. The whole variable domain, remainder taken from reference TRBV7-2 and TRBJ2-1, is GAGVSQSPSNKVTEKGKDVELRCDPISGHTALYWYRQSLGQGLEFLIYFQGNSAPDKSGLPSDRFSAERTGGSVSTLTIQRTQQEDSAVYLCASSHGLAGLNEQFFGPGTRLTVL.

As concerns this clone: Different DNA sequences within this sample yield the same CDR3. V usage is TRBV6-5 and J usage is TRBJ1-2; a possible D gene is TRBD1 (6 bases). The CDR3 has 14 amino acids. V gave up 2 bases and J gave up 3 bases, with 10 bases separating them. The germline CDR1 and CDR2 sequences are MNHEY and SVGAGI. Here the CDR3 DNA reads TGTGCCAGCAGTTACGTAGGGGGGGACTATGGCTACACCTTC. It encodes CASSYVGGDYGYTF.

V gene TRBV10-3 combines with J gene TRBJ1-1, with 9 bases that match TRBD1. This CDR3 contains 13 residues. Trimming removed 8 bases from V and 2 bases from J; junction bases left unmatched: 3. Germline-derived CDR1 and CDR2 are ENHRY and SYGVKD. CDR3 region: CAIDRGGNTEAFF. CDR3 DNA: TGTGCCATCGACAGGGGGGGTAACACTGAAGCTTTCTTT.

This sequence joins TRBV19 and TRBJ2-1; a possible D gene is TRBD2 (5 bases). This CDR3 has 15 residues. Trimming shortened V by 11 bases and J by 8 bases, and 25 bases separated the two germline ends. Germline V lookup: CDR1 LNHDA, CDR2 SQIVND (reference sequence). The CDR3 protein is CAGKTSSRSSHEQFF. CDR3 DNA: TGTGCCGGGAAGACGTCTAGCCGGAGCAGCCATGAGCAGTTCTTC.

This rearrangement joins TRBV5-4 to TRBJ1-4, with a weak D call TRBD1 (5 bases). The length of the CDR3 is 15 residues. The germline gives CDR1 SGHNT, CDR2 YYREEE (reference sequence). The V and J ends lost 4 bases and 1 base respectively, with 11 bases between them. The CDR3 sequence: CASSANRLTNEKLFF. Here the CDR3 DNA reads TGTGCCAGCAGCGCAAACAGGCTAACTAATGAAAAACTGTTTTTT.

This chain uses TRBV4-1 with TRBJ2-2; tentatively, D is TRBD2 (5 bases). The CDR3 is 14 residues long. V was shortened by 4 bases and J by 6 bases, with 12 bases between the two germline ends. Germline CDR1 reads MGHRA; CDR2 reads YSYEKL. The CDR3 loop is CASSPRSGSGELFF. The CDR3 DNA sequence: TGCGCCAGCAGCCCTCGTTCGGGATCCGGGGAGCTGTTTTTT.

J is TRBJ1-4 and V is TRBV5-8, with no clear D. Trimming stripped 3 bases from V and 4 bases from J, with 10 bases between. Germline values: CDR1 SGHTS, CDR2 YDEGEE. This CDR3 has 14 residues. The CDR3 coding sequence is TGTGCCAGCAGCTCTGGCGGGGTTAATGAAAAACTGTTTTTT. Its translation: CASSSGGVNEKLFF.

The CDR3 sequence: CASFYRGANTGELFF. CDR3 sequence (DNA): TGTGCCAGCTTCTACAGGGGCGCGAACACCGGGGAGCTGTTTTTT. The V call is TRBV5-4, the J call TRBJ2-2; 7 positions match TRBD1. CDR1 is SGHNT, CDR2 YYREEE, per germline (reference sequence). With 7 bases clipped from V and 0 bases from J, the junction kept 6 bases outside the gene matches. The CDR3 totals 15 residues.

This chain joins TRBV24-1 and TRBJ1-1; a possible D gene is TRBD1 (5 bases). Germline V gives CDR1 KGHDR, CDR2 SFDVKD. Trimming stripped 9 bases from V and 0 bases from J, with 10 bases between. The CDR3 contains 13 residues. DNA of the CDR3: TGTGCCACCGCGGACAACCTGAACACTGAAGCTTTCTTT. The encoded protein is CATADNLNTEAFF.

The count of this clone is one. The rearrangement joins TRBV12-3 or TRBV12-4 to TRBJ1-1; TRBD1 matches 7 bases. The junction had 8 bases not matched to a gene; V was cut back by 4 bases and J by 9 bases. The CDR3 contains 13 residues. The CDR3, as DNA: TGTGCCAGCAGTTCCACAGGGGTACCTAAAGCTTTCTTT. This encodes CASSSTGVPKAFF.

The rearrangement uses TRBV29-1 and TRBJ1-2; 7 nucleotides match TRBD1. The germline CDR1 and CDR2 sequences are SQVTM and ANQGSEA. The CDR3 covers 11 residues. With 7 bases clipped from V and 5 bases from J, the junction kept 4 bases outside the gene matches. In DNA, the CDR3 is TGCAGCGCCGGGACAGCGTATGGCTACACCTTC. It specifies CSAGTAYGYTF.

J is TRBJ1-5 and V is TRBV6-2 or TRBV6-3; TRBD1 aligns across 7 bases. The germline V gene has CDR1 MNHEY and CDR2 SVGEGT. The V segment lost 0 bases and the J segment 5 bases; nucleotides outside the gene matches: 10. There are 17 residues in the CDR3. CDR3 region: CASSYSGQGVRYQPQHF. In DNA form, the CDR3 reads TGTGCCAGCAGTTACTCCGGTCAGGGGGTACGATATCAGCCCCAGCATTTT.

Only one count was recorded for this clone. The J gene is TRBJ1-3, the V gene TRBV18, with 7 bases identical to TRBD1. The length of the CDR3 is 19 residues. Germline V gene sequence: CDR1 KGHSH, CDR2 LQKENI. Losses at the gene ends were 3 bases for V and 1 base for J; bases not matched to a gene: 15. The CDR3 sequence: CASSPHRQGGIGSGNTIYF. The CDR3 region has the DNA TGTGCCAGCTCACCTCATCGACAGGGTGGAATTGGTTCTGGAAACACCATATATTTT.

The V gene is TRBV3-1 (or the pseudogene TRBV3-2), the J gene TRBJ2-2, with 9 bases fitting TRBD1. V lost 5 bases and J lost 4; bases outside the gene matches: 8. Germline-derived CDR1 and CDR2 are LGHDT and YNNKEL (reference sequence). The CDR3 runs 16 residues. In DNA, the CDR3 is TGTGCCAGCAGCACCCGACAGGGGGTCACCACCGGGGAGCTGTTTTTT. Translation gives CASSTRQGVTTGELFF.

The genes are TRBV5-6 and TRBJ2-4; the D gene is possibly TRBD2 (5 bases). Germline CDR1 reads SGHDT; CDR2 reads YYEEEE. The germline V and J ends were trimmed by 3 bases and 0 bases, with 13 bases remaining between them. The CDR3 totals 16 residues. This chain's CDR3 is CASSSPRTLAKNIQYF. The DNA of the CDR3 is TGTGCCAGCAGCTCGCCCCGGACTCTAGCCAAAAACATTCAGTACTTC.

This clone was seen a few times. This sequence joins TRBV12-5 and TRBJ1-1; possibly TRBD1 for D (5 bases). From germline, CDR1 is LGHNT and CDR2 FRNRAP. Trimming removed 7 bases from V and 7 bases from J, with 10 bases in between. The CDR3 covers 11 residues. In DNA form, the CDR3 reads TGTGCTAGTGCCCAGACAGTTGAAGCTTTCTTT. It is translated as CASAQTVEAFF.

The V gene is TRBV6-5, the J gene TRBJ2-2; 10 nucleotides align to TRBD1. CDR1 and CDR2 from the germline V gene are MNHEY and SVGAGI. Losses at the gene ends were 6 bases for V and 4 bases for J; bases not matched to a gene: 2. This CDR3 is 14 amino acids long. CDR3 nucleotides: TGTGCCAGCAGACGGGACAGGGGCACCGGGGAGCTGTTTTTT. Translating gives CASRRDRGTGELFF.

This clone was detected once. The chain links TRBV19 to TRBJ2-4; TRBD2 matches 10 bases. This CDR3 is built from 14 residues. Germline V gene data show CDR1 as LNHDA and CDR2 as SQIVND (reference sequence). The junction had 5 bases not matched to a gene; V was cut back by 5 bases and J by 7 bases. CDR3 sequence: CASSAPGLANIQYF. In nucleotides, the CDR3 is TGTGCCAGTAGTGCCCCGGGACTAGCGAACATTCAGTACTTC. Based on the CDR3 plus reference TRBV19 and TRBJ2-4, the full variable domain is DGGITQSPKYLFRKEGQNVTLSCEQNLNHDAMYWYRQDPGQGLRLIYYSQIVNDFQKGDIAEGYSVSREKKESFPLTVTSAQKNPTAFYLCASSAPGLANIQYFGAGTRLSVL.

The V gene is TRBV9, the J gene TRBJ1-4, with D hard to call. CDR1 and CDR2 (germline): SGDLS, YYNGEE. The CDR3 extends over 16 amino acids. Trimming shortened V by 2 bases and J by 0 bases, and 11 bases separated the two germline ends. The DNA for the CDR3 is TGTGCCAGCAGCGTCACAGCCCTCACAACTAATGAAAAACTGTTTTTT. Translation gives CASSVTALTTNEKLFF.

This clone has only one observation. The rearrangement joins TRBV25-1 to TRBJ2-5; 7 bases match TRBD1. After removal of 3 bases from V and 13 bases from J, the junction contained 8 bases not matched to a gene. The CDR3 totals 12 residues. Germline V lookup: CDR1 MGHDK, CDR2 SYGVNS. CDR3 region: CASSERRDRRYF. As DNA, the CDR3 is TGTGCCAGCAGTGAGCGCCGGGACAGACGGTACTTC.

J is TRBJ1-1 and V is TRBV7-3, with unresolved D. CDR1 is SGHTA and CDR2 is FQGTGA in the germline V gene. This CDR3 comprises 16 residues. Deletions cut 2 bases from V and 6 bases from J, with 19 bases between. CDR3 sequence: CASSLQPILAGAEAFF. The CDR3 DNA reads as TGTGCCAGCAGCTTACAGCCAATACTAGCTGGGGCTGAAGCTTTCTTT.

The rearrangement joins TRBV25-1 to TRBJ2-5; 7 positions agree with TRBD2. CDR3 length: 15 amino acids. CDR1 is MGHDK, CDR2 SYGVNS, per germline. The junction had 7 bases not matched to a gene; V was cut back by 1 base and J by 5 bases. CDR3 loop: CASSESWGGEETQYF. CDR3 nucleotides: TGTGCCAGCAGTGAATCCTGGGGGGGGGAGGAGACCCAGTACTTC.

In its sample, this clone was seen many times. The rearrangement uses TRBV10-3 and TRBJ1-2, with D unclear. The germline V gene encodes CDR1 ENHRY and CDR2 SYGVKD. Between the trimmed V and J ends, which lost 10 bases and 6 bases, there was a span of 9 bases. The CDR3 sequence is 10 residues long. CDR3 sequence reads: CATRQDGYTF. The CDR3 region has the DNA TGTGCCACCCGTCAGGATGGCTACACCTTC.

This rearrangement joins TRBV2 to TRBJ1-2; D uncertain. V lost 8 bases and J lost 1, with 8 bases in between. Germline V gives CDR1 SNHLY, CDR2 FYNNEI. The CDR3 length is 12 residues. CDR3 DNA sequence: TGTGCCAGCCTCAGGATTAACTATGGCTACACCTTC. It encodes CASLRINYGYTF. The full variable domain, rest sourced from reference TRBV2 and TRBJ1-2, is EPEVTQTPSHQVTQMGQEVILRCVPISNHLYFYWYRQILGQKVEFLVSFYNNEISEKSEIFDDQFSVERPDGSNFTLKIRSTKLEDSAMYFCASLRINYGYTFGSGTRLTVV.

This chain links TRBV10-3 with TRBJ1-1; 8 positions agree with TRBD1. The junction had 11 bases not matched to a gene; V was cut back by 10 bases and J by 1 base. The CDR3 spans 15 residues. Germline CDR1 reads ENHRY; CDR2 reads SYGVKD. The DNA for the CDR3 is TGTGCCACGGGACAGGATAGAGGTAGGAACACTGAAGCTTTCTTT. It is translated as CATGQDRGRNTEAFF.